This record looks at one T cell receptor beta chain sequence and its context. J lost 2 bases, V lost 2 bases, and 6 bases had no gene match. Looked up from germline, CDR1 is MDHEN and CDR2 is SYDVKM. CDR3 size: 16 residues. Here immunoSEQ multiplex PCR was the method, and the copy in TCRdb shows in-frame clones only, minus some. The table has 300,000 to 400,000 clones, about 86% seen once. Treatment noted: over 15 received Ad26.COV2.S at low or high dose, single or two shots; about 5 received placebo; per-sample allocation not given. Samples were taken on day 63 after the first vaccine or placebo injection. This sample was included in a study of Ad26.COV2.S vaccination and SARS-CoV-2 variants.

This TCR derives from a person between 18 and 59 years old who received the Ad26.COV2.S COVID-19 vaccine or a placebo. The chain couples TRBV28 to TRBJ2-5; 9 positions match TRBD2. The sequencing used peripheral blood, collected in a trial of Ad26.COV2.S vaccine versus placebo. In nucleotides, the CDR3 is TGTGCCAGCAGTTTACCCCTGGCGGGAGGGCAAGAGACCCAGTACTTC. It translates to CASSLPLAGGQETQYF.